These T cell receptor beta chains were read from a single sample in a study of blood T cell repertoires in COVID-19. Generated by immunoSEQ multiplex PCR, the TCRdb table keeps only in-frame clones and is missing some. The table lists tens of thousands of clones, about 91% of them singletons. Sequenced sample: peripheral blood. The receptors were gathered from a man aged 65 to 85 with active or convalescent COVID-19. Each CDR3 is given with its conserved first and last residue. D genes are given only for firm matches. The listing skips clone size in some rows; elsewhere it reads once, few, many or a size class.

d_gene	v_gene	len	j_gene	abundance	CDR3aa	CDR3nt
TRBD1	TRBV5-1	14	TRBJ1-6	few	CASSLEQGHSPLHF	TGCGCCAGCAGCTTGGAACAGGGGCATTCACCCCTCCACTTT
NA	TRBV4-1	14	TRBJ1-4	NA	CASSLRGSDEKLFF	TGCGCCAGCAGCCTCAGGGGATCCGATGAAAAACTGTTTTTT
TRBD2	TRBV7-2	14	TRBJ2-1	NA	CASSRTSGRYEQFF	TGTGCCAGCAGTCGGACTAGCGGTCGGTATGAGCAGTTCTTC
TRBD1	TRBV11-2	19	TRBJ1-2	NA	CASSLATYPGTGDSYGYTF	TGTGCCAGCAGCTTAGCAACGTACCCCGGGACAGGGGATTCCTATGGCTACACCTTC
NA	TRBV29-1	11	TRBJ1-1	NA	CSVAGGAEAFF	TGCAGCGTTGCGGGGGGTGCTGAAGCTTTCTTT
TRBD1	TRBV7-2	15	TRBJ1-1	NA	CASSFDRGLISEAFF	TGTGCCAGCAGCTTTGACAGGGGGCTTATTTCTGAAGCTTTCTTT
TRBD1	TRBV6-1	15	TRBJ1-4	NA	CASSEDLTGAEKLFF	TGTGCCAGCAGTGAAGATTTGACAGGGGCTGAAAAACTGTTTTTT
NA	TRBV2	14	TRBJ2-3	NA	CASSVRGRADTQYF	TGTGCCAGCAGTGTGCGGGGGCGCGCAGATACGCAGTATTTT
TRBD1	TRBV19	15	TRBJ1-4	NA	CASSPGTAIDEKLFF	TGTGCCAGTAGTCCGGGGACAGCCATCGATGAAAAACTGTTTTTT
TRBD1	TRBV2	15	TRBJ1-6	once	CASTPTGGENSPLHF	TGTGCCAGCACTCCCACAGGGGGCGAAAATTCACCCCTCCACTTT
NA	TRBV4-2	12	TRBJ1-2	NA	CASSQDRGGYTF	TGTGCCAGCAGCCAAGATAGGGGGGGCTACACCTTC
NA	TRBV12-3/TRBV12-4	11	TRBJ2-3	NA	CASSRGGTQYF	TGTGCCAGCAGTAGGGGAGGTACGCAGTATTTT
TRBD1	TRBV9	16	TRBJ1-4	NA	CASSVRQGTGLEKLFF	TGTGCCAGCAGCGTGAGGCAAGGGACAGGTTTAGAAAAACTGTTTTTT
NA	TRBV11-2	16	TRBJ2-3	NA	CASSLVQGRGTDTQYF	TGTGCCAGCAGCTTAGTACAGGGCCGGGGCACAGATACGCAGTATTTT